The 25 T cell receptor beta chains listed next were all sequenced from one sample in a study of blood T cells in healthy people across ages. Primers used in a second PCR of about 6 to 12 cycles were a sample-barcoded 5' primer and a J-beta primer mix. TCRdb fed the 5' RACE reads into MiXCR, producing one record per CDR3 protein. The sample lists 1.4 million or so distinct CDR3 sequences; about 42% were seen once. The sample comprised blood. The receptor set was obtained from a woman under 30 in good health.

About this clonotype itself: The germline gene is not matched at one end of the junction; a read error may be the cause. This sequence joins TRBV28 and TRBJ2-7, with 8 bases matching TRBD2. Germline V CDR1 and CDR2: MDHEN, SYDVKM. The length of the CDR3 is 13 residues. The CDR3 protein is CASSLQRGYGQYF. As DNA, the CDR3 is TGTGCCAGCAGTTTGCAGCGGGGGTACGGGCAGTACTTC.

A few counts support this clonotype. V usage is TRBV19 and J usage is TRBJ2-1; D not certain. Germline values: CDR1 LNHDA, CDR2 SQIVND (reference sequence). Trimming left V 4 bases short and J 10 bases short, with 11 bases between. The CDR3 consists of 12 residues. The DNA of the CDR3 is TGTGCCAGTAGTAGCGACATTTACGAGCAGTTCTTC. Translated, it gives CASSSDIYEQFF.

This rearrangement joins TRBV2 to TRBJ1-2; D may be TRBD1 (6 bases). The CDR3 is 15 amino acids. Germline V gene sequence: CDR1 SNHLY, CDR2 FYNNEI. Trimming removed 6 bases at V and 5 bases at J, with 19 bases between. The CDR3 reads CASSGGGTPGYGYTF. Here the CDR3 DNA reads TGTGCCAGCAGCGGGGGAGGGACACCCGGATATGGCTACACCTTC.

This clonotype was seen more than once but under ten times. CDR3 bases: TGCAGCGTCCAGACAGGCCCCGTCACTGAAGCTTTCTTT. Protein sequence: CSVQTGPVTEAFF. The J gene is TRBJ1-1, the V gene TRBV29-1, with D perhaps matching TRBD1 (6 bases). Trimming removed 6 bases from V and 4 bases from J, with 15 bases in between. CDR3 length: 13 residues. Per germline, CDR1 SQVTM and CDR2 ANQGSEA.

The chain recombines TRBV20-1 with TRBJ1-1; 7 bases agree with TRBD1. This CDR3 comprises 16 residues. V dropped 0 bases and J dropped 4; count of bases not matched to a gene: 11. CDR1 and CDR2 from the germline V gene are DFQATT and SNEGSKA (reference sequence). CDR3 nucleotide sequence: TGCAGTGCTAGAGATTCGGAGGGGGCGGGGGGCACTGAAGCTTTCTTT. Protein sequence: CSARDSEGAGGTEAFF.

This clonotype was observed a handful of times. The chain is built from TRBV4-1 and TRBJ2-3; no reliable D call. Germline CDR1 is MGHRA and CDR2 is YSYEKL. The CDR3 has 14 residues. Trimming stripped 0 bases from V and 6 bases from J, with 10 bases between. CDR3 nucleotide sequence: TGCGCCAGCAGCCAAGATATGTTAACCGATACGCAGTATTTT. It is translated as CASSQDMLTDTQYF.

In its sample, this clonotype was seen a few times. The chain has TRBV7-6 and TRBJ1-5, with D tentatively TRBD1 (5 bases). CDR1 is SGHVS and CDR2 is FNYEAQ in the germline V gene. The CDR3 runs 17 residues. V was shortened by 4 bases and J by 3 bases, with 19 bases between the two germline ends. This CDR3 is CASSSVSVGTDNQPQHF. CDR3 coding DNA: TGTGCCAGCAGCTCCGTATCGGTCGGGACGGACAATCAGCCCCAGCATTTT.

This clonotype was counted between two and nine times. This sequence joins TRBV12-3 or TRBV12-4 and TRBJ1-2; D call uncertain. Trimming cost V 7 bases and J 0 bases, with 6 bases left between them. The CDR3 spans 12 residues. The DNA for the CDR3 is TGTGCCAGCAAACCAGCTAACTATGGCTACACCTTC. Its translation: CASKPANYGYTF.

V and J are TRBV19 and TRBJ2-1, with 12 bases that match TRBD2. The V segment lost 7 bases and the J segment 5 bases; nucleotides outside the gene matches: 18. This CDR3 contains 19 residues. Germline values: CDR1 LNHDA, CDR2 SQIVND (reference sequence). The CDR3 is CASIIALGLAGSLHNEQFF. The CDR3 DNA follows: TGTGCCAGTATCATTGCCCTCGGACTAGCGGGGTCCCTACACAATGAGCAGTTCTTC.

This chain joins TRBV14 and TRBJ1-4; possible D gene TRBD1, 6 bases. The germline V gene has CDR1 SGHDN and CDR2 FVKESK. V lost 4 bases to trimming and J lost 3 bases, with 12 bases between them. The length of the CDR3 is 15 residues. CDR3 in amino acids: CASSPAGAANEKLFF. The CDR3 nucleotides are TGTGCCAGCAGCCCGGCAGGGGCGGCTAATGAAAAACTGTTTTTT.

CDR3 sequence reads: CASGQGYTNGYTF. The CDR3 DNA sequence: TGTGCCAGTGGACAGGGATACACAAATGGCTACACCTTC. The gene calls are TRBV25-1 and TRBJ1-2; 8 nucleotides match TRBD1. In germline, CDR1 is MGHDK, CDR2 SYGVNS. The V gene end was trimmed by 9 bases and the J gene end by 6 bases; junction bases not matched to a gene: 9. This CDR3 region has 13 residues.

In this sample, this clonotype turned up a few times. The chain couples TRBV7-2 to TRBJ2-7; 7 nucleotides agree with TRBD1. Germline V gene data show CDR1 as SGHTA and CDR2 as FQGNSA. The CDR3 is 15 residues long. V was clipped by 4 bases and J by 0 bases; unmatched bases: 6. CDR3 loop: CASSWDSFSSYEQYF. The CDR3, as DNA: TGTGCCAGCAGCTGGGACAGTTTTAGCTCCTACGAGCAGTACTTC.

This clonotype was seen more than once but under ten times. The chain has TRBV11-2 and TRBJ2-3; no clear D gene. The CDR3 is 17 amino acids. Germline lookup yields CDR1 SGHAT and CDR2 FQNNGV. Between the trimmed V and J ends, which lost 2 bases and 0 bases, there was a span of 15 bases. The CDR3 loop is CASSLSGFDTSTDTQYF. The CDR3 DNA follows: TGTGCCAGCAGCTTATCCGGGTTTGACACTAGCACAGATACGCAGTATTTT.

This chain joins TRBV10-3 and TRBJ1-5; D gene uncertain. With 4 bases removed from V and 2 bases from J, the gap between germline ends came to 9 bases. Looked up from germline, CDR1 is ENHRY and CDR2 is SYGVKD. This CDR3 comprises 14 residues. The CDR3 region is CAISVGKGNQPQHF. The CDR3 nucleotides read TGTGCCATCAGTGTGGGAAAGGGCAATCAGCCCCAGCATTTT.

This clonotype was detected only a few times. The chain is built from TRBV5-1 and TRBJ2-7; perhaps TRBD2 as D (5 bases). The CDR3 consists of 14 residues. Trimming pared 3 bases from V and 4 bases from J, leaving 14 bases between. Germline V gives CDR1 SGHRS, CDR2 YFSETQ. The CDR3 DNA sequence: TGCGCCAGCAGCTCCTCATGGGAGACGTACGAGCAGTACTTC. Translation: CASSSSWETYEQYF.

The rearrangement joins TRBV7-3 to TRBJ2-3; D is unclear. Trimming left V 1 base short and J 4 bases short, with 9 bases between. CDR3 size: 14 residues. CDR1 SGHTA and CDR2 FQGTGA come from the germline V gene. CDR3 loop: CASSLIGRSDTQYF. DNA of the CDR3: TGTGCCAGCAGCTTAATAGGCAGGTCAGATACGCAGTATTTT.

Concerning this clonotype itself: A read error may explain this, as a much larger clone is one base away. The rearrangement links TRBV4-3 to TRBJ2-7; D not resolved. CDR3 length equals 13 residues. The germline CDR1 and CDR2 sequences are LGHNA and YSLEER. The CDR3 coding sequence is TGCGCCAGCAGCCAAGATTTAGGGTACGAGCGGTACTTC. The encoded protein is CASSQDLGYERYF.

The J gene is TRBJ1-2, the V gene TRBV28; no clear D gene. Trimming removed 6 bases at V and 8 bases at J, with 13 bases between. This CDR3 spans 12 amino acids. CDR1 is MDHEN, CDR2 SYDVKM, per germline. CDR3 region: CASSKDVSGYTF. The CDR3 DNA sequence: TGTGCCAGCAGCAAAGATGTCTCGGGCTACACCTTC.

This rearrangement joins TRBV19 to TRBJ1-2, with D tentatively TRBD1 (6 bases). CDR3 length: 14 amino acids. The V end was cut by 4 bases, the J end by 8 bases, with 17 bases between. Germline values: CDR1 LNHDA, CDR2 SQIVND (reference sequence). CDR3 region: CASSTGETVAGYTF. Here the CDR3 DNA reads TGTGCCAGTAGTACAGGGGAAACGGTTGCAGGCTACACCTTC.

With respect to this clonotype: A junction end diverges from the germline sequence, so it may reflect a read error. The chain has TRBV4-1 and TRBJ2-1, with D possibly being TRBD1 (5 bases). CDR1 MGHRA and CDR2 YSYEKL come from the germline V gene. This CDR3 has 16 amino acids. CDR3 DNA: TGCGCCTGCAGCCAAGATGACAGCCTCTCCTACAATGAGCAGTTCTTC. Its translation: CACSQDDSLSYNEQFF.

The chain recombines TRBV28 with TRBJ2-7; D possibly uses TRBD1 or TRBD2 (6 bases each). Germline V lookup: CDR1 MDHEN, CDR2 SYDVKM. The CDR3 has 15 residues. V gave up 5 bases and J gave up 4 bases, with 18 bases separating them. In DNA, the CDR3 is TGTGCCAGCAGTCCCCCCGCGGGGACACCTTACGAGCAGTACTTC. Its translation is CASSPPAGTPYEQYF.

This clonotype was counted a few times. V usage is TRBV7-2 and J usage is TRBJ2-7; maybe TRBD2 (5 bases). The CDR3 totals 13 residues. V shed 2 bases and J shed 5 bases, with 10 bases lying between them. Germline values: CDR1 SGHTA, CDR2 FQGNSA. CDR3 amino acids: CASSLPDGDEQYF. CDR3 DNA sequence: TGTGCCAGCAGCTTACCCGACGGGGACGAGCAGTACTTC.

The chain links TRBV20-1 to TRBJ1-5; 8 positions match TRBD1. Unmatched junction bases numbered 7, after V lost 6 bases and J lost 6 bases. CDR1 and CDR2 from the germline V gene are DFQATT and SNEGSKA (reference sequence). This CDR3 has 13 residues. CDR3 nucleotides: TGCAGTGCCGCAGACAGGGGAAGTCAGCCCCAGCATTTT. Its translation is CSAADRGSQPQHF.

CDR3 nucleotides: TGTGCCAGCAGCTTGGCCCTAGCGGGGGGGTCAGATACGCAGTATTTT. Amino acid sequence: CASSLALAGGSDTQYF. The genes are TRBV5-5 and TRBJ2-3; 12 positions match TRBD2. Germline loops: CDR1 SGHKS, CDR2 YYEKEE (reference sequence). CDR3 length equals 16 residues. V shed 0 bases and J 4 bases; nucleotides not matched to a gene: 3.

The chain couples TRBV5-1 to TRBJ2-3, with 7 bases matching TRBD1. CDR1 SGHRS and CDR2 YFSETQ come from the germline V gene. The trim removed 4 bases at V and 6 bases at J, leaving 5 bases unmatched. The CDR3 runs to 13 residues. The CDR3, as DNA: TGCGCCAGCAGCATAGGGGGCGAGGATACGCAGTATTTT. This sequence encodes CASSIGGEDTQYF.